This T cell receptor beta chain was sequenced in a study of blood T cell repertoires in COVID-19. The germline gives CDR1 MDHEN, CDR2 SYDVKM. Trimming shortened V by 8 bases and J by 3 bases, and 10 bases separated the two germline ends. The CDR3 length is 12 residues. Here immunoSEQ multiplex PCR was the method, and the copy in TCRdb shows in-frame clones only, minus some. This sample carries some 290,000 clones, about 90% of them seen once, and the ten largest clones take roughly 2.4%. This TCR derives from a woman aged 50 to 60 who had recovered from COVID-19. The rearrangement uses TRBV28 and TRBJ1-2; the D is unclear. Material: peripheral blood. The CDR3 sequence is CASEARDYGYTF. The CDR3 DNA reads as TGTGCCAGCGAGGCCAGAGACTATGGCTACACCTTC.